Each of the 32 T cell receptor beta chains below was sequenced from the same sample in a study of blood T cells in healthy people across ages. Then a second PCR, running about 7 to 11 cycles, was carried out with a sample-barcoded 5' primer and a J-beta primer mix. TCRdb re-called the 5' RACE reads with MiXCR, one entry per CDR3 protein. The table lists over 1.5 million distinct CDR3 sequences, approximately 50% of them singletons. Specimen: blood. The source of these receptors is a middle-aged woman in good health.

This clonotype appeared a few times. The rearrangement joins TRBV29-1 to TRBJ2-1, with D possibly TRBD2 on 6 matching bases. Germline V gives CDR1 SQVTM, CDR2 ANQGSEA. This CDR3 comprises 14 residues. The germline V and J ends were trimmed by 4 bases and 8 bases, with 18 bases remaining between them. The CDR3 DNA sequence: TGCAGCGTTGTCTTTGGTTCCGGGGGTGATGAGCAGTTCTTC. Translated, it gives CSVVFGSGGDEQFF.

This rearrangement joins TRBV5-1 to TRBJ2-3, with unresolved D. Per the germline V gene, CDR1 is SGHRS and CDR2 is YFSETQ. There are 14 residues in the CDR3. Trimming removed 1 base from V and 6 bases from J, with 12 bases in between. CDR3 nucleotides: TGCGCCAGCAGCTTGATTAGCTCTCCCGATACGCAGTATTTT. Translating gives CASSLISSPDTQYF.

This chain connects TRBV24-1 to TRBJ1-5, with 9 positions matching TRBD1. CDR1 and CDR2 from the germline V gene are KGHDR and SFDVKD. CDR3 length: 14 amino acids. V shed 10 bases, J shed 3 bases, and the junction held 6 bases outside the gene matches. CDR3 in amino acids: CATGDRDPNQPQHF. CDR3 DNA: TGTGCCACTGGGGACAGGGACCCCAATCAGCCCCAGCATTTT.

This sequence joins TRBV6-1 and TRBJ2-7; 8 positions agree with TRBD1. CDR1 and CDR2 from the germline V gene are MNHNS and SASEGT. The CDR3 spans 12 residues. V shed 4 bases, J shed 5 bases, and the junction held 1 base outside the gene matches. The CDR3 here is CASSGQGNEQYF. In DNA, the CDR3 is TGTGCCAGCAGTGGACAGGGGAACGAGCAGTACTTC.

The chain uses TRBV6-5 and TRBJ2-3, with 7 nucleotides matching TRBD2. CDR1 is MNHEY, CDR2 SVGAGI, per germline. This CDR3 spans 16 amino acids. Losses at the gene ends were 7 bases for V and 5 bases for J; bases not matched to a gene: 15. The CDR3 coding sequence is TGTGCCAGCAACCAAGGTAGCGGGCCGCGGGGAGATACGCAGTATTTT. It specifies CASNQGSGPRGDTQYF.

V gene TRBV18 combines with J gene TRBJ2-5; 7 nucleotides line up with TRBD1. Germline V lookup: CDR1 KGHSH, CDR2 LQKENI. The CDR3 runs 16 residues. Trimming at V came to 0 bases and at J to 4 bases, leaving 8 bases not matched to a gene. The DNA for the CDR3 is TGTGCCAGCTCACCACCGCAGGGGGTAGGTGGAGAGACCCAGTACTTC. As protein: CASSPPQGVGGETQYF.

The chain has TRBV10-3 and TRBJ2-3, with D unclear. V was shortened by 4 bases and J by 0 bases, with 8 bases between the two germline ends. CDR3 length: 14 residues. Per the germline V gene, CDR1 is ENHRY and CDR2 is SYGVKD. CDR3 coding DNA: TGTGCCATCAGTGGGTGGGGAAGCACAGATACGCAGTATTTT. Protein product: CAISGWGSTDTQYF.

This chain's CDR3 is CASSVMGAETQYF. The CDR3 coding sequence is TGTGCCAGCAGCGTGATGGGAGCAGAGACCCAGTACTTC. The chain combines TRBV5-5 with TRBJ2-4; a weak D match, TRBD2 (5 bases). The DNA end lines up better with TRBJ2-5; the J call may be wrong. Germline lookup yields CDR1 SGHKS and CDR2 YYEKEE (reference sequence). This CDR3 spans 13 amino acids.

J is TRBJ2-3 and V is TRBV24-1; D call uncertain. The V end lost 10 bases, the J end lost 2 bases, and 21 bases lay between the germline ends. CDR1 KGHDR and CDR2 SFDVKD come from the germline V gene. The CDR3 sequence is 16 residues long. CDR3 region: CATAAIGLETTDTQYF. The CDR3 bases are TGTGCCACAGCAGCCATCGGGTTAGAGACCACAGATACGCAGTATTTT.

This clonotype was counted between two and nine times. V usage is TRBV27 and J usage is TRBJ2-5; the D is unclear. Between the trimmed V and J ends, which lost 0 bases and 5 bases, there was a span of 10 bases. Germline V gene data show CDR1 as MNHEY and CDR2 as SMNVEV (reference sequence). The CDR3 covers 14 residues. CDR3 region: CASSLSRNSETQYF. The CDR3, as DNA: TGTGCCAGCAGTTTATCAAGGAATTCGGAGACCCAGTACTTC.

This clonotype was detected only a few times. The J gene is TRBJ2-3, the V gene TRBV7-9, with TRBD1 identical over 11 bases. The CDR3 is made up of 16 amino acids. The ends lost 1 base at V and 4 bases at J; junction bases unmatched: 4. CDR1 is SEHNR and CDR2 is FQNEAQ in the germline V gene (reference sequence). CDR3 DNA: TGTGCCAGCAGCTTAGGAGGGACAGGGGGTCCAGATACGCAGTATTTT. This sequence encodes CASSLGGTGGPDTQYF.

The table lists this clonotype with a few counts. The chain joins TRBV6-6 to TRBJ2-1; 8 bases match TRBD2. The V gene's germline CDR1 is MNHNY and CDR2 SVGAGI (reference sequence). The CDR3 runs to 13 residues. V gave up 10 bases and J gave up 4 bases; unmatched junction bases: 6. The CDR3 bases are TGTGCCATCGGGGGGGGCGGTTACAATGAGCAGTTCTTC. Protein product: CAIGGGGYNEQFF.

This clonotype was seen a handful of times. J is TRBJ1-2 and V is TRBV4-3, with 7 bases fitting TRBD1. Germline V gene lookup returns CDR1 LGHNA and CDR2 YSLEER. V was pared by 0 bases and J by 6 bases, with 7 bases of the junction left unmatched. The CDR3 consists of 15 residues. CDR3 DNA sequence: TGCGCCAGCAGCCAAGATCCACAGGGGTTCGATGGCTACACCTTC. Translated, it gives CASSQDPQGFDGYTF.

This sequence joins TRBV7-2 and TRBJ2-7; 7 bases match TRBD2. The CDR3 length is 15 residues. Trimming cost V 3 bases and J 2 bases; bases outside gene matches: 7. Germline V CDR1 and CDR2: SGHTA, FQGNSA. DNA for the CDR3: TGTGCCAGCAGCTTGATGGCTAGCGGCCCCTACGAGCAGTACTTC. Translation: CASSLMASGPYEQYF. Based on the CDR3 plus reference TRBV7-2 and TRBJ2-7, the full variable domain is GAGVSQSPSNKVTEKGKDVELRCDPISGHTALYWYRQSLGQGLEFLIYFQGNSAPDKSGLPSDRFSAERTGGSVSTLTIQRTQQEDSAVYLCASSLMASGPYEQYFGPGTRLTVT.

This clonotype occurred a few times. The chain is built from TRBV28 and TRBJ1-2; TRBD1 agrees at 7 bases. Germline V gives CDR1 MDHEN, CDR2 SYDVKM. The length of the CDR3 is 13 residues. V was clipped by 7 bases and J by 6 bases; unmatched bases: 8. DNA for the CDR3: TGTGCCAGCAAGTACAGGGGAGGAGATGGCTACACCTTC. This encodes CASKYRGGDGYTF.

The chain uses TRBV28 and TRBJ2-1, with D tentatively TRBD1 (6 bases). V was trimmed by 8 bases and J by 8 bases, leaving 13 bases between them. The CDR3 has 12 amino acids. Looked up from germline, CDR1 is MDHEN and CDR2 is SYDVKM. As DNA, the CDR3 is TGTGCCAGCGTAAACAGGGCGGATGAGCAGTTCTTC. As protein: CASVNRADEQFF.

The chain joins TRBV4-1 to TRBJ1-6; no definite D call. The CDR3 is 17 amino acids. Germline assignment: CDR1 MGHRA and CDR2 YSYEKL. Trimming took off 2 bases at V and 7 bases at J, with 18 bases between the two ends. CDR3 nucleotide sequence: TGCGCCAGCAGCCAACCCCGTGGAGAGGGCGACAATTCACCCCTCCACTTT. Translating it yields CASSQPRGEGDNSPLHF.

In this sample, this clonotype turned up a few times. This chain links TRBV6-2 or TRBV6-3 with TRBJ2-1; D remains unclear. V lost 10 bases and J lost 8, with 12 bases in between. Per germline, CDR1 MNHEY and CDR2 SVGEGT. The CDR3 sequence is 11 residues long. This CDR3 is CATDPDDEQFF. The CDR3 DNA is TGTGCCACAGACCCGGACGATGAGCAGTTCTTC.

This rearrangement joins TRBV9 to TRBJ2-6, with 8 bases aligning to TRBD1. The CDR3 loop spans 16 amino acids. V lost 0 bases, J lost 1 base, and 0 bases stayed unmatched. Germline V lookup: CDR1 SGDLS, CDR2 YYNGEE. In DNA form, the CDR3 reads TGTGCCAGCAGCGTAGGGGACAGGTCTGGGGCCAACGTCCTGACTTTC. This translates into CASSVGDRSGANVLTF.

V and J are TRBV29-1 and TRBJ1-1, with D perhaps matching TRBD1 (6 bases). V was clipped by 6 bases and J by 4 bases, with 15 bases between them. Germline V lookup: CDR1 SQVTM, CDR2 ANQGSEA. This CDR3 is 13 amino acids long. CDR3 in DNA: TGCAGCGTGAAACAGGGTCTCGGCACTGAAGCTTTCTTT. Its protein product is CSVKQGLGTEAFF.

This clonotype was observed a handful of times. V usage is TRBV7-3 and J usage is TRBJ2-1; D is possibly TRBD2 (5 bases). CDR3 length: 15 residues. V shed 3 bases and J shed 7 bases, with 16 bases lying between them. Per germline, CDR1 SGHTA and CDR2 FQGTGA. CDR3 nucleotide sequence: TGTGCCAGCAGCTTTCGAGGCGGAGGTCTAAATGAGCAGTTCTTC. Encoded protein: CASSFRGGGLNEQFF.

The rearrangement uses TRBV25-1 and TRBJ2-7, with D unresolved. Trimming removed 6 bases at V and 7 bases at J, with 7 bases between. The length of the CDR3 is 10 residues. Per the germline V gene, CDR1 is MGHDK and CDR2 is SYGVNS. The CDR3 DNA reads TGTGCCAGCAGGTGTCGGGAGCAGTACTTC. Its translation: CASRCREQYF.

The rearrangement links TRBV20-1 to TRBJ2-5; D gene ambiguous. There are 14 residues in the CDR3. The V gene's germline CDR1 is DFQATT and CDR2 SNEGSKA (reference sequence). V dropped 0 bases and J dropped 4 bases, with 12 bases sitting between them. This CDR3 reads CSARDRRRIETQYF. The CDR3, as DNA: TGCAGTGCTAGAGATCGACGCAGGATAGAGACCCAGTACTTC.

The rearrangement uses TRBV7-2 and TRBJ2-5, with D perhaps matching TRBD2 (5 bases). This CDR3 has 14 residues. The V and J ends lost 9 bases and 2 bases respectively, with 16 bases between them. Germline-derived CDR1 and CDR2 are SGHTA and FQGNSA. CDR3 sequence reads: CASGKDGVQETQYF. The CDR3 coding sequence is TGTGCCAGTGGAAAGGACGGGGTTCAAGAGACCCAGTACTTC.

The rearrangement uses TRBV27 and TRBJ1-2, with D perhaps matching TRBD1 (6 bases). Per germline, CDR1 MNHEY and CDR2 SMNVEV (reference sequence). The CDR3 spans 12 residues. The ends were cut back, 10 bases at V and 6 bases at J, with 15 bases in the middle. The DNA of the CDR3 is TGTGCCACCCTAACAGGGTTTGATGGCTACACCTTC. It translates to CATLTGFDGYTF.

The J gene is TRBJ2-7, the V gene TRBV20-1, with TRBD1 identical over 8 bases. The CDR3 covers 15 residues. With V trimmed by 5 bases and J by 2 bases, 11 bases remained unmatched. Per the germline V gene, CDR1 is DFQATT and CDR2 is SNEGSKA (reference sequence). CDR3 coding DNA: TGCAGTGCTTTTGCCGGACAGGGTAACCCCTACGAGCAGTACTTC. This sequence encodes CSAFAGQGNPYEQYF.

This clonotype was observed a few times. V is TRBV6-2 or TRBV6-3 and J is TRBJ1-6; D is perhaps TRBD1 (5 bases). V gave up 4 bases and J gave up 0 bases, with 16 bases separating them. This CDR3 has 18 residues. CDR1 is MNHEY and CDR2 is SVGEGT in the germline V gene. The CDR3 loop is CASSWSPGQSSYNSPLHF. The CDR3 DNA reads TGTGCCAGCAGTTGGAGCCCGGGGCAGAGCTCCTATAATTCACCCCTCCACTTT.

The chain combines TRBV7-6 with TRBJ2-6; unclear D gene. Looked up from germline, CDR1 is SGHVS and CDR2 is FNYEAQ. The CDR3 totals 17 residues. The V end lost 2 bases, the J end lost 0 bases, and 11 bases lay between the germline ends. CDR3 in DNA: TGTGCCAGCAGCTTACCCCGACTCAGCTCTGGGGCCAACGTCCTGACTTTC. This sequence encodes CASSLPRLSSGANVLTF.

There are a few counts of this clonotype. CDR3: CASSLATPRGNEQFF. In DNA form, the CDR3 reads TGTGCCAGCTCATTAGCAACCCCCAGGGGGAATGAGCAGTTCTTC. J is TRBJ2-1 and V is TRBV18, with 7 bases fitting TRBD1. The CDR3 totals 15 residues. Trimming at V came to 5 bases and at J to 7 bases, leaving 11 bases not matched to a gene. Germline V gene lookup returns CDR1 KGHSH and CDR2 LQKENI.

This rearrangement joins TRBV7-9 to TRBJ1-1; a weak D match, TRBD1 (5 bases). With 6 bases removed from V and 3 bases from J, the gap between germline ends came to 11 bases. The germline V gene has CDR1 SEHNR and CDR2 FQNEAQ (reference sequence). The CDR3 is made up of 13 amino acids. CDR3 loop: CASRAVGDTEAFF. The CDR3 DNA reads TGTGCCAGCAGGGCCGTAGGGGACACTGAAGCTTTCTTT. Full variable domain (missing parts from reference TRBV7-9 and TRBJ1-1): DTGVSQNPRHKITKRGQNVTFRCDPISEHNRLYWYRQTLGQGPEFLTYFQNEAQLEKSRLLSDRFSAERPKGSFSTLEIQRTEQGDSAMYLCASRAVGDTEAFFGQGTRLTVV.

V is TRBV29-1 and J is TRBJ1-2; D perhaps matches TRBD1 (5 bases). CDR1 and CDR2 (germline): SQVTM, ANQGSEA. The germline V and J ends were trimmed by 3 bases and 2 bases, with 10 bases remaining between them. CDR3 size: 13 residues. The CDR3 DNA reads TGCAGCGTTGATTACCCAGGGAACTATGGCTACACCTTC. Translation: CSVDYPGNYGYTF.

This clonotype was detected only a few times. DNA for the CDR3: TGTGCCAGCAGTTTAGGGTTTTCGAGGCTAGCGGGGGCGGTCGAAGAGACCCAGTACTTC. Residues: CASSLGFSRLAGAVEETQYF. The chain uses TRBV12-3 or TRBV12-4 and TRBJ2-4; 10 nucleotides align to TRBD2. Judging by the DNA end, TRBJ2-5 fits better; the J call may be wrong. The CDR3 has 20 residues.